This T cell receptor (beta chain) was profiled in a study of T cells in Graves' hyperthyroidism and ophthalmopathy. On the study more broadly: Peripheral blood draws took place at initial diagnosis, ahead of any treatment.

The TCR beta CDR3 regions underwent amplification using RNA transcripts as the source. The HTBI primer set was used in a first-round RT-PCR of the TCR CDR3. TCRdb reprocessed the multiplex PCR reads with MiXCR, giving one entry per CDR3 protein. The sample includes roughly 500,000 distinct CDR3 sequences, more than 15% of them seen just once. Trimming took 1 base from V and 7 from J; bases not matched to a gene: 5. This CDR3 comprises 15 residues. CDR1 is SGHRS and CDR2 is YFSETQ in the germline V gene. Lactation, pregnancy, other autoimmune disease or uncontrolled infection excluded patients. Diagnoses rested on clinical symptoms, serum thyroxine and TRAb, thyroid ultrasound and orbital computed tomography.

The TCR sequence derives from a woman aged 25 to 39 with Graves' ophthalmopathy. The sequencing input was blood. The chain recombines TRBV5-1 with TRBJ2-3; 11 bases agree with TRBD2. The chain's CDR3 is CASSLNSGRANTQYF. CDR3 in DNA: TGCGCCAGCAGCTTGAATAGCGGGAGGGCGAATACGCAGTATTTT.